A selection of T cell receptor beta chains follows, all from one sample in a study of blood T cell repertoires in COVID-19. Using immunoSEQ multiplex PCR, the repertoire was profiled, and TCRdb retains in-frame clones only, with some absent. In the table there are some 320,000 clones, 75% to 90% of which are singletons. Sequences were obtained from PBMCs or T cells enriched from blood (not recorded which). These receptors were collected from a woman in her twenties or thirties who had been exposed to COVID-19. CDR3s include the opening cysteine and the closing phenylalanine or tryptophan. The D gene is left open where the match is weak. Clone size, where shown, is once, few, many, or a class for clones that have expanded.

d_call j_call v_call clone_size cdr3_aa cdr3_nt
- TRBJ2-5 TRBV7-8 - CASSPQETQYF TGTGCCAGCAGCCCTCAAGAGACCCAGTACTTC
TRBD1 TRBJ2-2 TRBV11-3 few CASSLYGQGEGPGELFF TGTGCCAGCAGCTTATACGGACAGGGCGAAGGGCCCGGGGAGCTGTTTTTT
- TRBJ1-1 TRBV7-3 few CASSSQKNTEAFF TGTGCCAGCAGCTCTCAGAAGAACACTGAAGCTTTCTTT
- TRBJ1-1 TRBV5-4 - CASSLGGAGAGAFF TGTGCCAGCAGCTTGGGAGGGGCGGGGGCCGGAGCTTTCTTT
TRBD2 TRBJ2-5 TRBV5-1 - CASSLASGGGETQYF TGCGCCAGCAGCTTGGCCAGCGGGGGCGGGGAGACCCAGTACTTC
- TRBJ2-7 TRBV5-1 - CASSLSELTYEQYF TGCGCCAGCAGCCTCAGCGAACTCACCTACGAGCAGTACTTC
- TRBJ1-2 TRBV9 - CASSPDGKFGYTF TGTGCCAGCAGCCCGGACGGGAAGTTTGGCTACACCTTC
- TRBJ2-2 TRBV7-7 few CASSFGSSTGANTGELFF TGTGCTAGCAGCTTTGGGTCTTCGACAGGTGCGAACACCGGGGAGCTGTTTTTT
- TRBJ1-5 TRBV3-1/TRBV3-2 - CASSQQGGQPQHF TGTGCCAGCAGCCAGCAGGGTGGTCAGCCCCAGCATTTT
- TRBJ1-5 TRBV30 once CAWRQGVGPQHF TGTGCCTGGAGGCAAGGGGTAGGGCCCCAGCATTTT
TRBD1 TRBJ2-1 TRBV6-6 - CASSYSTGLYNEQFF TGTGCCAGCAGTTACTCGACAGGGCTATACAATGAGCAGTTCTTC
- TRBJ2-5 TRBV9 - CASTRATGTQETQYF TGTGCCAGCACCCGAGCGACAGGAACCCAAGAGACCCAGTACTTC
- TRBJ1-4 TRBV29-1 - CSALMTDPNEKLFF TGCAGCGCACTGATGACAGATCCTAATGAAAAACTGTTTTTT
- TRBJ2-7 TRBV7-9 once CASSKGHGSDEQYF TGTGCCAGCAGCAAGGGACATGGTAGCGACGAGCAGTACTTC
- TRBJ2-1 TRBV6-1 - CASSEMPGDEQFF TGTGCCAGCAGTGAAATGCCCGGGGATGAGCAGTTCTTC
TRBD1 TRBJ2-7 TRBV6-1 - CASSEAGQGRFEQYF TGTGCCAGCAGTGAAGCGGGACAGGGAAGGTTCGAGCAGTACTTC
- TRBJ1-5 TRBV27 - CASSLLAGAGGNQPQHF TGTGCCAGCAGTTTACTCGCGGGGGCAGGCGGCAATCAGCCCCAGCATTTT
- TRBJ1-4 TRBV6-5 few CASILGGADEKLFF TGTGCCAGCATCCTCGGGGGGGCTGATGAAAAACTGTTTTTT
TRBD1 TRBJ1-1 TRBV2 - CASSEASGGTEAFF TGTGCCAGCAGTGAAGCATCAGGGGGCACTGAAGCTTTCTTT
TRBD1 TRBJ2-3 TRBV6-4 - CASSDSGGHTDTQYF TGTGCCAGCAGTGATTCAGGGGGACACACAGATACGCAGTATTTT
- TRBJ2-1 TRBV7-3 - CASSGGPEDEQFF TGTGCCAGCAGTGGAGGCCCCGAGGATGAGCAGTTCTTC
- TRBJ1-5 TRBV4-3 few CASSQETVEHF TGCGCCAGCAGCCAAGAGACAGTCGAGCATTTT
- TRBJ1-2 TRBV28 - CASRPWRLPNYGYTF TGTGCCAGCAGACCCTGGCGGTTGCCAAACTATGGCTACACCTTC
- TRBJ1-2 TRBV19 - CASSPGHSWEGYTF TGTGCCAGTAGTCCAGGACACTCCTGGGAAGGCTACACCTTC
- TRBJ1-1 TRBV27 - CASSLAGGRTEAFF TGTGCCAGCAGTTTGGCGGGGGGCAGAACTGAAGCTTTCTTT
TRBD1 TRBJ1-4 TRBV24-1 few CATSEPTGGREKLFF TGTGCCACCAGTGAGCCGACAGGGGGCCGGGAAAAACTGTTTTTT
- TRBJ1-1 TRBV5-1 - CASTPDGGTEAFF TGCGCCAGCACTCCGGACGGGGGCACTGAAGCTTTCTTT
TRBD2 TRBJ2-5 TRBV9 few CASSVATTSGGQETQYF TGTGCCAGCAGCGTAGCTACAACTAGCGGGGGACAAGAGACCCAGTACTTC
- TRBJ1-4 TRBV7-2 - CASSERGGEKLFF TGTGCCAGCAGCGAGCGGGGGGGAGAAAAACTGTTTTTT
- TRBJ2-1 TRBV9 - CASSAAGRYNEQFF TGTGCCAGCAGCGCGGCGGGCCGCTACAATGAGCAGTTCTTC
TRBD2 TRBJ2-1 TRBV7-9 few CASSFKRGAFSYNEQFF TGTGCCAGCAGCTTTAAGCGGGGGGCCTTCTCCTACAATGAGCAGTTCTTC